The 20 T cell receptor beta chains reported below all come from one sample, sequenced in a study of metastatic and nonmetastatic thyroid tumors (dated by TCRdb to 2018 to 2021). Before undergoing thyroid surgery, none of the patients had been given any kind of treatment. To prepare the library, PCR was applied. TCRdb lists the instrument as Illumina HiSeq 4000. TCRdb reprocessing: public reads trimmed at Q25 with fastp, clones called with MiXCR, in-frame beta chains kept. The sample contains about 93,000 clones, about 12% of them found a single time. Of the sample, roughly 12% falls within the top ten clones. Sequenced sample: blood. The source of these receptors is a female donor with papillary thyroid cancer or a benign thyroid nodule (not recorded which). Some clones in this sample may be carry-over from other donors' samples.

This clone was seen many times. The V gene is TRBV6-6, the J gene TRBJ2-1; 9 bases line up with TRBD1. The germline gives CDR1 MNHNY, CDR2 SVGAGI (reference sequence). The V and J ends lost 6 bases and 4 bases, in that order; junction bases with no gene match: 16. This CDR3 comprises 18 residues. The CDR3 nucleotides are TGTGCCAGCAGCAAAGGCACAGGGGGCGGGGGTGGTTACAATGAGCAGTTCTTC. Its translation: CASSKGTGGGGGYNEQFF.

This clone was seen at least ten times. The CDR3 DNA reads as TGTGCCAGCAGTCAGGGGTATGGCTACACCTTC. Its translation: CASSQGYGYTF. The gene calls are TRBV27 and TRBJ1-2; possible D gene TRBD1, 6 bases. The CDR3 is 11 residues long. The germline CDR1 and CDR2 sequences are MNHEY and SMNVEV (reference sequence). The V and J ends lost 5 bases and 5 bases respectively, with 6 bases between them.

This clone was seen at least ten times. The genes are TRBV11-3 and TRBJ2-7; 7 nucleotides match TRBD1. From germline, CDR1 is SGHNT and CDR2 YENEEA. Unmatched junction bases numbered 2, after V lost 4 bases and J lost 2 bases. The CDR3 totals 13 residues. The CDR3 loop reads CASSSGQTYEQYF. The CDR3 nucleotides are TGTGCCAGCAGCTCGGGACAGACCTACGAGCAGTACTTC.

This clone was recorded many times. CDR3 bases: TGTGCCAGTAGTTACGGACTAGCGGGAAACTACGAGCAGTACTTC. Translation: CASSYGLAGNYEQYF. V usage is TRBV19 and J usage is TRBJ2-7; TRBD2 agrees at 12 bases. The V segment lost 5 bases and the J segment 3 bases; nucleotides outside the gene matches: 5. This CDR3 is 15 amino acids long. Germline V gives CDR1 LNHDA, CDR2 SQIVND (reference sequence).

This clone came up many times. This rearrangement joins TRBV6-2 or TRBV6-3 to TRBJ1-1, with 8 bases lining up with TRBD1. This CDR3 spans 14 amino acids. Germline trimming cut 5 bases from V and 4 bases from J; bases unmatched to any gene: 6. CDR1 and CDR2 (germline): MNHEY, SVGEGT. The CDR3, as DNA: TGTGCCAGCAGTGACCGGACAGGGCCCACTGAAGCTTTCTTT. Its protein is CASSDRTGPTEAFF.

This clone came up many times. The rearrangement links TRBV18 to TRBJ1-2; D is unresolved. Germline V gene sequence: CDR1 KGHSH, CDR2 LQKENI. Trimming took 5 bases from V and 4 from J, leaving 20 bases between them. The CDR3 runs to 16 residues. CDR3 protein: CASSLKRDPTTYGYTF. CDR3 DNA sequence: TGTGCCAGCTCATTAAAGCGGGATCCCACCACCTATGGCTACACCTTC. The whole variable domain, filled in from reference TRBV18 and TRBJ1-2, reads NAGVMQNPRHLVRRRGQEARLRCSPMKGHSHVYWYRQLPEEGLKFMVYLQKENIIDESGMPKERFSAEFPKEGPSILRIQQVVRGDSAAYFCASSLKRDPTTYGYTFGSGTRLTVV.

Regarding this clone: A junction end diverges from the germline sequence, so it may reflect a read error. The CDR3, as DNA: TGTGCCAGCAGTGCACGTCAGCTGGAGCTCAGCAAAGATACGCAGTATTTT. The encoded protein is CASSARQLELSKDTQYF. V gene TRBV12-3 or TRBV12-4 combines with J gene TRBJ2-3; D remains ambiguous. The CDR3 covers 17 residues.

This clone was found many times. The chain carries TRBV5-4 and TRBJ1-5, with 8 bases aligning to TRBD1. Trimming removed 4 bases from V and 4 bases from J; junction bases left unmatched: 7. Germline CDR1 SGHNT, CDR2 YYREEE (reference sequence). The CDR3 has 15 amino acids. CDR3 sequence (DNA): TGTGCCAGCAGCATGCAGGGGGCGCAAAATCAGCCCCAGCATTTT. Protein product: CASSMQGAQNQPQHF. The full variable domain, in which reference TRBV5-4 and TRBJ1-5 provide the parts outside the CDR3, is ETGVTQSPTHLIKTRGQQVTLRCSSQSGHNTVSWYQQALGQGPQFIFQYYREEENGRGNFPPRFSGLQFPNYSSELNVNALELDDSALYLCASSMQGAQNQPQHFGDGTRLSIL.

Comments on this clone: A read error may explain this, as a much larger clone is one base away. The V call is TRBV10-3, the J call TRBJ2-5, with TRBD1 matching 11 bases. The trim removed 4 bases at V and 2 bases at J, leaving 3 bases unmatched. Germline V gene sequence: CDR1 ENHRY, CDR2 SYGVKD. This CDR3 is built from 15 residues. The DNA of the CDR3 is TGTGCCATCAGTGGGGACAGGGGGACTCAAGAGACCCAGTACTTC. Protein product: CAISGDRGTQETQYF.

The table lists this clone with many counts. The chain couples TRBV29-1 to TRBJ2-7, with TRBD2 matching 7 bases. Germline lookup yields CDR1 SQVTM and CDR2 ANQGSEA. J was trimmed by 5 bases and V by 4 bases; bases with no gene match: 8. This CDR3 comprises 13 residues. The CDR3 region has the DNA TGCAGCGTTGGGGAGGGGATTACGGACGAGCAGTACTTC. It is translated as CSVGEGITDEQYF.

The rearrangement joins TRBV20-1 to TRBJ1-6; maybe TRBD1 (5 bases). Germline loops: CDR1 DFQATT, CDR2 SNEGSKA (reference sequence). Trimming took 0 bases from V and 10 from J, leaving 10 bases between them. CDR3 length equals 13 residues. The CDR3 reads CSARDTGGSPLHF. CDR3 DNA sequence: TGCAGTGCTAGAGATACGGGGGGGTCACCCCTCCACTTT.

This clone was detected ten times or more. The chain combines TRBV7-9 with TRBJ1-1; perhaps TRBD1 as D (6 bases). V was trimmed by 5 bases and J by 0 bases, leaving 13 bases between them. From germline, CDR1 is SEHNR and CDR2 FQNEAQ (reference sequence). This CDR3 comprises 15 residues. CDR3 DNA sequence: TGTGCCAGCAGCCCGAGTGGGGGCATGAACACTGAAGCTTTCTTT. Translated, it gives CASSPSGGMNTEAFF.

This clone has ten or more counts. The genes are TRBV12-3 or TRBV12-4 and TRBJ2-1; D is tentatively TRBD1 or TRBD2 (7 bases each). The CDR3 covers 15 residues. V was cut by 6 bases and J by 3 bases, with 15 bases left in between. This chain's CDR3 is CASRPQGGNYNEQFF. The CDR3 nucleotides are TGTGCCAGCAGGCCTCAGGGGGGGAACTACAATGAGCAGTTCTTC.

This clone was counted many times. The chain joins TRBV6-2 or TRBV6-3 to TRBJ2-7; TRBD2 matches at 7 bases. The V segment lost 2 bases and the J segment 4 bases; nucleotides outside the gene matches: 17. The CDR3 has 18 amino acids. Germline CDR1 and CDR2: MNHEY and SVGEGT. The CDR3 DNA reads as TGTGCCAGCAGTTACCATCGAGGTCCGGGACTACCAAAGTACGAGCAGTACTTC. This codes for CASSYHRGPGLPKYEQYF.

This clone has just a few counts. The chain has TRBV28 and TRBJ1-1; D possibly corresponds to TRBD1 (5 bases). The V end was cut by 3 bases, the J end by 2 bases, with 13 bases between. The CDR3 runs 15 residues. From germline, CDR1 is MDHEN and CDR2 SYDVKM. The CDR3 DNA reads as TGTGCCAGCAGTTTGCCGCCTGACAGAAACACTGAAGCTTTCTTT. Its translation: CASSLPPDRNTEAFF.

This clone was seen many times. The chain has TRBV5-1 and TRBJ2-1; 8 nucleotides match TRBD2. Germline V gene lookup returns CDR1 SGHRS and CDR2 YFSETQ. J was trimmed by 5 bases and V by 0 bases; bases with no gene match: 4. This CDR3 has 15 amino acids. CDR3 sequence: CASSLAGRADNEQFF. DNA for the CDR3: TGCGCCAGCAGCTTGGCCGGGAGGGCCGACAATGAGCAGTTCTTC.

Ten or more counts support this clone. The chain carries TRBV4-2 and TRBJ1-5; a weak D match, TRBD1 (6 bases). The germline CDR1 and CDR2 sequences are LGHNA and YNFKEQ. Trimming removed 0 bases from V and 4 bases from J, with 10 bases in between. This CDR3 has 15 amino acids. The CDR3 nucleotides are TGTGCCAGCAGCCAAGACGGACAGCAGAATCAGCCCCAGCATTTT. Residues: CASSQDGQQNQPQHF.

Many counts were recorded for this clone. The CDR3, as DNA: TGTGCCAGCAGCCGGGACTTAAGGAACACCGGGGAGCTGTTTTTT. Its translation: CASSRDLRNTGELFF. The chain links TRBV5-4 to TRBJ2-2; D may be TRBD2 (6 bases). The germline gives CDR1 SGHNT, CDR2 YYREEE (reference sequence). V shed 4 bases and J shed 1 base, with 11 bases lying between them. This CDR3 is built from 15 residues. Based on the CDR3 plus reference TRBV5-4 and TRBJ2-2, the full variable domain is ETGVTQSPTHLIKTRGQQVTLRCSSQSGHNTVSWYQQALGQGPQFIFQYYREEENGRGNFPPRFSGLQFPNYSSELNVNALELDDSALYLCASSRDLRNTGELFFGEGSRLTVL.

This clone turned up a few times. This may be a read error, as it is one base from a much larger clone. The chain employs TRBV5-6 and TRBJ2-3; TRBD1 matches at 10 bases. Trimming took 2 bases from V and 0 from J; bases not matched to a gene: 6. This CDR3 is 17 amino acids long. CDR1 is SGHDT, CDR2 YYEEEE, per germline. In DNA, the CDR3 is TGTGCCAGCAGCTTAAAGACAGGGGGCTCGAGCACAGATACGCAGTATTTT. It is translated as CASSLKTGGSSTDTQYF.

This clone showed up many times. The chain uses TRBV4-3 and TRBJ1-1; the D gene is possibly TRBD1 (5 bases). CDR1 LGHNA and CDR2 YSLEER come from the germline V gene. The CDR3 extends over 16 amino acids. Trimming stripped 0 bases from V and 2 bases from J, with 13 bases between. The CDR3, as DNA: TGCGCCAGCAGCCAAGATATTTTGGGACGTAACACTGAAGCTTTCTTT. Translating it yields CASSQDILGRNTEAFF.